Following are 30 T cell receptor beta chains from one sample sequenced in a study of OX40 agonist ivuxolimab in advanced cancers. The assay was immunoSEQ multiplex PCR, and TCRdb's table has in-frame clones only and misses some. The sample yields about 20,000 clones, around 71% seen once. This material consisted of CD4+ or CD8+ T cells sorted from blood, taken in a trial of the OX40 agonist ivuxolimab. The receptors come from an adult with an advanced solid tumor such as melanoma, head and neck, liver or kidney cancer.

This clone was seen only a few times. The V and J genes are TRBV28 and TRBJ2-1, with TRBD1 identical over 9 bases. This CDR3 is built from 15 residues. Per the germline V gene, CDR1 is MDHEN and CDR2 is SYDVKM. V trimming: 2 bases; J trimming: 5 bases; junction bases outside the gene matches: 4. The CDR3 sequence: CASSLGQGSDNEQFF. CDR3 DNA: TGTGCCAGCAGTTTAGGACAGGGGAGTGACAATGAGCAGTTCTTC.

The chain uses TRBV7-9 and TRBJ2-7; D is ambiguous. The CDR3 is 13 amino acids. The germline V gene has CDR1 SEHNR and CDR2 FQNEAQ (reference sequence). The V end lost 5 bases, the J end lost 2 bases, and 10 bases lay between the germline ends. DNA of the CDR3: TGTGCCAGCAGCCCCGACGATACCTACGAGCAGTACTTC. Protein product: CASSPDDTYEQYF.

This clone was found once. A much larger clone sits a single nucleotide away, making a read error possible. The V call is TRBV29-1, the J call TRBJ2-1, with D tentatively TRBD1 (6 bases). This CDR3 is built from 13 residues. CDR1 SQVTM and CDR2 ANQGSEA come from the germline V gene. V was clipped by 3 bases and J by 7 bases, with 13 bases between them. CDR3 region: CSVEVGAANEQFF. The DNA of the CDR3 is TGCAGCGTTGAGGTGGGGGCAGCAAATGAGCAGTTCTTC.

The rearrangement joins TRBV4-1 to TRBJ2-3; TRBD2 matches at 7 bases. The CDR3 sequence is 13 residues long. V shed 1 base, J shed 10 bases, and the junction held 5 bases outside the gene matches. CDR1 is MGHRA, CDR2 YSYEKL, per germline. The CDR3 region is CASSQGGREAQYF. The CDR3 nucleotides are TGCGCCAGCAGCCAAGGGGGGAGGGAGGCGCAGTATTTT.

This clone has only one observation. The J gene is TRBJ2-1, the V gene TRBV10-3, with D maybe TRBD2 (5 bases). The CDR3 is 13 amino acids. Trimming left V 9 bases short and J 5 bases short, with 14 bases between. Germline CDR1 ENHRY, CDR2 SYGVKD. CDR3 sequence reads: CAMTPGGHNEQFF. CDR3 nucleotides: TGTGCCATGACCCCGGGCGGGCACAATGAGCAGTTCTTC.

This chain connects TRBV6-1 to TRBJ2-3; possibly TRBD2 for D (6 bases). The V gene lost 2 bases and the J gene lost 3 bases, with 12 bases spanning the gap. The CDR3 totals 15 residues. Per the germline V gene, CDR1 is MNHNS and CDR2 is SASEGT. CDR3 DNA: TGTGCCAGCAGTGAACCCACTGCGGGAACAGATACGCAGTATTTT. This sequence encodes CASSEPTAGTDTQYF.

The rearrangement uses TRBV18 and TRBJ2-2, with D unclear. Germline CDR1 is KGHSH and CDR2 is LQKENI. Trimming took 3 bases from V and 6 from J, leaving 5 bases between them. The CDR3 sequence is 12 residues long. CDR3 sequence (DNA): TGTGCCAGCTCACCCCAACCCGGGGAGCTGTTTTTT. This sequence encodes CASSPQPGELFF. The full variable domain, with the rest looked up from reference TRBV18 and TRBJ2-2, is NAGVMQNPRHLVRRRGQEARLRCSPMKGHSHVYWYRQLPEEGLKFMVYLQKENIIDESGMPKERFSAEFPKEGPSILRIQQVVRGDSAAYFCASSPQPGELFFGEGSRLTVL.

This sequence joins TRBV28 and TRBJ1-3; a possible D gene is TRBD1 (5 bases). In germline, CDR1 is MDHEN, CDR2 SYDVKM. The length of the CDR3 is 15 residues. V was trimmed by 2 bases and J by 7 bases, leaving 15 bases between them. The CDR3 sequence: CASSLVFGAKNTIYF. The CDR3 bases are TGTGCCAGCAGTTTAGTATTTGGGGCTAAGAACACCATATATTTT.

This chain joins TRBV7-2 and TRBJ2-7, with 9 bases that match TRBD2. The CDR3 runs to 14 residues. V shed 5 bases, J shed 0 bases, and the junction held 2 bases outside the gene matches. The V gene's germline CDR1 is SGHTA and CDR2 FQGNSA. DNA for the CDR3: TGTGCCAGCAGCCCGACTAGCGGCTCCTACGAGCAGTACTTC. Amino acids: CASSPTSGSYEQYF.

This clone was seen a single time. The chain uses TRBV9 and TRBJ2-1; D gene ambiguous. In germline, CDR1 is SGDLS, CDR2 YYNGEE. This CDR3 contains 16 residues. Trimming removed 0 bases from V and 0 bases from J, with 10 bases in between. Here the CDR3 reads CASSVDGYSSYNEQFF. The CDR3 DNA reads as TGTGCCAGCAGCGTAGACGGATACAGCTCCTACAATGAGCAGTTCTTC.

CDR3 nucleotides: TGCGCCAGCAGCCCTCTAGCGGGATCCTACAATGAGCAGTTCTTC. This encodes CASSPLAGSYNEQFF. The chain combines TRBV5-1 with TRBJ2-1; 9 nucleotides match TRBD2. Germline values: CDR1 SGHRS, CDR2 YFSETQ. This CDR3 has 15 residues. V dropped 4 bases and J dropped 1; count of bases not matched to a gene: 3.

The chain couples TRBV6-1 to TRBJ2-1; D is unclear. V shed 5 bases and J shed 2 bases, with 13 bases lying between them. The CDR3 spans 15 residues. Per the germline V gene, CDR1 is MNHNS and CDR2 is SASEGT. The DNA of the CDR3 is TGTGCCAGCAGTTTTGGGCGGAGTGCCTACAATGAGCAGTTCTTC. Its protein product is CASSFGRSAYNEQFF.

The chain is built from TRBV30 and TRBJ2-2; D not certain. The CDR3 loop spans 13 amino acids. Trimming took off 3 bases at V and 2 bases at J, with 7 bases between the two ends. Germline loops: CDR1 GTSNPN, CDR2 SVGIG (reference sequence). The CDR3 region is CAWRIRNTGELFF. The CDR3 bases are TGTGCCTGGAGAATACGCAACACCGGGGAGCTGTTTTTT.

V is TRBV4-2 and J is TRBJ1-1; no reliable D call. Germline V gene sequence: CDR1 LGHNA, CDR2 YNFKEQ. Trimming removed 0 bases at V and 3 bases at J, with 14 bases between. The CDR3 has 16 residues. CDR3 loop: CASSQDPAPPDTEAFF. CDR3 nucleotide sequence: TGTGCCAGCAGCCAAGACCCGGCCCCACCGGACACTGAAGCTTTCTTT.

By sample fraction, this clone is medium-sized. The genes are TRBV6-1 and TRBJ1-3; no firm D call. Germline CDR1 and CDR2: MNHNS and SASEGT. The CDR3 totals 17 residues. V lost 0 bases to trimming and J lost 2 bases, with 14 bases between them. This CDR3 is CASSEAGGRSPGNTIYF. The CDR3 nucleotides read TGTGCCAGCAGTGAAGCTGGAGGGAGGTCGCCTGGAAACACCATATATTTT.

V usage is TRBV7-2 and J usage is TRBJ1-5; possibly TRBD1 for D (6 bases). The CDR3 contains 14 residues. The V end lost 5 bases, the J end lost 2 bases, and 10 bases lay between the germline ends. Germline-derived CDR1 and CDR2 are SGHTA and FQGNSA. CDR3 nucleotides: TGTGCCAGCAGCACTGCAGGGGGCAATCAGCCCCAGCATTTT. It translates to CASSTAGGNQPQHF. The full variable domain, in which reference TRBV7-2 and TRBJ1-5 provide the parts outside the CDR3, is GAGVSQSPSNKVTEKGKDVELRCDPISGHTALYWYRQSLGQGLEFLIYFQGNSAPDKSGLPSDRFSAERTGGSVSTLTIQRTQQEDSAVYLCASSTAGGNQPQHFGDGTRLSIL.

The CDR3 coding sequence is TGTGCCAGCAGTTTTCGGACAGGCCTGAACACTGAAGCTTTCTTT. This codes for CASSFRTGLNTEAFF. The chain carries TRBV27 and TRBJ1-1, with TRBD1 identical over 7 bases. Germline V gives CDR1 MNHEY, CDR2 SMNVEV (reference sequence). The CDR3 is 15 residues long. V shed 3 bases, J shed 0 bases, and the junction held 4 bases outside the gene matches.

J is TRBJ2-7 and V is TRBV28; tentative D call: TRBD1 (5 bases). Germline loops: CDR1 MDHEN, CDR2 SYDVKM. The CDR3 length is 13 residues. V lost 5 bases and J 1 base, leaving 9 bases between the germline ends. As DNA, the CDR3 is TGTGCCAGCAGTCCTCCAGGGTCCTACGAGCAGTACTTC. Translating gives CASSPPGSYEQYF.

V gene TRBV28 combines with J gene TRBJ2-5; D not certain. Near its end, the DNA agrees better with TRBJ2-7, so the J call may be wrong. Per the germline V gene, CDR1 is MDHEN and CDR2 is SYDVKM. The CDR3 sequence is 11 residues long. In DNA, the CDR3 is TGTGCCAGCAGCCGAGGTGGCGAGCAGTACTTC. Its translation is CASSRGGEQYF.

The rearrangement uses TRBV6-6 and TRBJ2-1, with TRBD2 matching 7 bases. CDR3 length equals 15 residues. Per the germline V gene, CDR1 is MNHNY and CDR2 is SVGAGI (reference sequence). After removal of 2 bases from V and 2 bases from J, the junction contained 3 bases not matched to a gene. The CDR3 protein is CASSYGGSTYNEQFF. CDR3 nucleotides: TGTGCCAGCAGTTACGGCGGGAGCACCTACAATGAGCAGTTCTTC.

The CDR3 nucleotides are TGTGCCAGCCAGCCGGGACCCTCCTACGAGCAGTACTTC. As protein: CASQPGPSYEQYF. The V gene is TRBV19, the J gene TRBJ2-7; D may be TRBD1 or TRBD2 (5 bases each). V was pared by 9 bases and J by 0 bases, with 12 bases between. The CDR3 loop spans 13 amino acids. CDR1 and CDR2 (germline): LNHDA, SQIVND (reference sequence).

This clone was recorded a few times. This rearrangement joins TRBV27 to TRBJ2-7, with a tentative D call TRBD2 (5 bases). Germline V gene lookup returns CDR1 MNHEY and CDR2 SMNVEV (reference sequence). Trimming removed 9 bases at V and 5 bases at J, with 14 bases between. The CDR3 consists of 12 residues. The CDR3 DNA reads TGTGCCAGAACAACGGGGTCCCACGAGCAGTACTTC. Translation: CARTTGSHEQYF.

This clone was observed a few times. The genes are TRBV7-2 and TRBJ2-3; D not certain. This CDR3 comprises 13 residues. Trimming took off 8 bases at V and 11 bases at J, with 20 bases between the two ends. Germline loops: CDR1 SGHTA, CDR2 FQGNSA. The CDR3 loop is CASSSGVTLGQYF. The CDR3 DNA is TGTGCCAGCTCCTCGGGCGTCACTTTGGGGCAGTATTTT.

The genes are TRBV15 and TRBJ2-3; D remains unclear. This CDR3 has 12 amino acids. Per the germline V gene, CDR1 is LNHNV and CDR2 is YYDKDF (reference sequence). V lost 3 bases to trimming and J lost 1 base, with 2 bases between them. CDR3 in amino acids: CATSRGTDTQYF. The CDR3 region has the DNA TGTGCCACCAGCAGGGGCACAGATACGCAGTATTTT.

As DNA, the CDR3 is TGTGCCAGCAGCTTCGCGCAACTCAGCACAGATACGCAGTATTTT. Protein product: CASSFAQLSTDTQYF. V usage is TRBV11-2 and J usage is TRBJ2-3, with unresolved D. Germline V CDR1 and CDR2: SGHAT, FQNNGV. V lost 3 bases, J lost 0 bases, and 10 bases lay in between. There are 15 residues in the CDR3. Filled out from reference TRBV11-2 and TRBJ2-3, the complete variable domain reads EAGVAQSPRYKIIEKRQSVAFWCNPISGHATLYWYQQILGQGPKLLIQFQNNGVVDDSQLPKDRFSAERLKGVDSTLKIQPAKLEDSAVYLCASSFAQLSTDTQYFGPGTRLTVL.

This chain connects TRBV6-5 to TRBJ2-1, with 10 bases matching TRBD2. The V gene's germline CDR1 is MNHEY and CDR2 SVGAGI. Losses at the gene ends were 4 bases for V and 8 bases for J; bases not matched to a gene: 8. CDR3 length: 15 residues. CDR3 in amino acids: CASSSHTSGMDEQFF. The CDR3 DNA sequence: TGTGCCAGCAGTTCCCATACTAGCGGGATGGATGAGCAGTTCTTC.

Relative to its sample, this clone is medium-sized. The gene calls are TRBV4-1 and TRBJ1-1; D not resolved. Germline V lookup: CDR1 MGHRA, CDR2 YSYEKL. The ends were cut back, 0 bases at V and 5 bases at J, with 7 bases in the middle. The CDR3 contains 13 residues. The CDR3, as DNA: TGCGCCAGCAGCCAAGATTTGGGGACTGAAGCTTTCTTT. It yields the protein CASSQDLGTEAFF.

This chain uses TRBV29-1 with TRBJ2-2; no firm D call. The CDR3 spans 12 residues. CDR1 and CDR2 from the germline V gene are SQVTM and ANQGSEA. With 1 base removed from V and 4 bases from J, the gap between germline ends came to 4 bases. The CDR3 protein is CSVEGLTGELFF. CDR3 in DNA: TGCAGCGTTGAAGGCCTCACCGGGGAGCTGTTTTTT.

For this clone: One end of the junction fails to match germline, which may point to a read error. The sample has other DNA sequences that encode this CDR3 too. The V gene is TRBV4-1, the J gene TRBJ2-7; 9 bases agree with TRBD2. There are 15 residues in the CDR3. Germline V gene lookup returns CDR1 MGHRA and CDR2 YSYEKL. The CDR3 sequence: CASSQEVAGAYEQYF. Written as DNA, the CDR3 is TGTGCCAGCAGCCAAGAAGTAGCGGGGGCCTACGAGCAGTACTTC.

The chain links TRBV18 to TRBJ1-2; D call uncertain. This CDR3 spans 14 amino acids. Trimming removed 8 bases from V and 4 bases from J, with 17 bases in between. Germline values: CDR1 KGHSH, CDR2 LQKENI. The CDR3 nucleotides are TGTGCCAGCCTCAACCCCCCGGACGGCTATGGCTACACCTTC. Protein sequence: CASLNPPDGYGYTF.